These 5 T cell receptor beta chains share one sample of origin, sequenced in a study of shared clonotypes between healthy human individuals. Some clones are missing from TCRdb's copy, which holds only in-frame ones; the method was immunoSEQ multiplex PCR. Found here are 2 million to 2.5 million clones, around 95% of them singletons; the top ten hold approximately 0.13%. Sequencing used naive CD4+ T cells sorted from blood. Stated subset: CD45RA+ positively selected. These receptors all come from a man younger than 30 in good health.

On this clone itself: Other DNA sequences in this sample translate to the same CDR3. This sequence joins TRBV6-5 and TRBJ1-6; 7 nucleotides match TRBD1. The CDR3 length is 15 residues. Germline V gene sequence: CDR1 MNHEY, CDR2 SVGAGI. J was trimmed by 7 bases and V by 0 bases; bases with no gene match: 3. CDR3 bases: TGTGCCAGCAGTTACTCACAGGGGACGAATTCACCCCTCCACTTT. It yields the protein CASSYSQGTNSPLHF.

The rearrangement uses TRBV6-6 and TRBJ2-5; 14 bases map to TRBD2. The CDR3 runs to 16 residues. V was pared by 6 bases and J by 5 bases, with 8 bases of the junction left unmatched. Germline values: CDR1 MNHNY, CDR2 SVGAGI (reference sequence). The CDR3 sequence is CASRLGLAGGRETQYF. CDR3 DNA sequence: TGTGCCAGCAGACTCGGACTAGCGGGGGGACGGGAGACCCAGTACTTC.

This clone was detected once. The chain links TRBV21-1 to TRBJ1-4. TRBV21-1 is deemed a pseudogene. The CDR3 is 16 amino acids. The CDR3 DNA sequence: TGTGCCAGCAGCAAATCCGGGGCCGTAAGTACTGAAAAACTGTTTTTT. Protein product: CASSKSGAVSTEKLFF.

This sequence joins TRBV10-3 and TRBJ2-5; tentatively, D is TRBD2 (6 bases). With 10 bases removed from V and 1 base from J, the gap between germline ends came to 16 bases. Germline V CDR1 and CDR2: ENHRY, SYGVKD. The CDR3 covers 14 residues. The CDR3 region has the DNA TGTGCCACCGGAGATAGCGGATCCCAAGAGACCCAGTACTTC. Translating gives CATGDSGSQETQYF.

The rearrangement links TRBV5-1 to TRBJ2-2; a possible D gene is TRBD1 (6 bases). V lost 1 base to trimming and J lost 0 bases, with 10 bases between them. Germline V lookup: CDR1 SGHRS, CDR2 YFSETQ. The CDR3 sequence is 16 residues long. CDR3 sequence reads: CASSLTGQSNTGELFF. Written as DNA, the CDR3 is TGCGCCAGCAGCTTGACCGGACAGTCGAACACCGGGGAGCTGTTTTTT.